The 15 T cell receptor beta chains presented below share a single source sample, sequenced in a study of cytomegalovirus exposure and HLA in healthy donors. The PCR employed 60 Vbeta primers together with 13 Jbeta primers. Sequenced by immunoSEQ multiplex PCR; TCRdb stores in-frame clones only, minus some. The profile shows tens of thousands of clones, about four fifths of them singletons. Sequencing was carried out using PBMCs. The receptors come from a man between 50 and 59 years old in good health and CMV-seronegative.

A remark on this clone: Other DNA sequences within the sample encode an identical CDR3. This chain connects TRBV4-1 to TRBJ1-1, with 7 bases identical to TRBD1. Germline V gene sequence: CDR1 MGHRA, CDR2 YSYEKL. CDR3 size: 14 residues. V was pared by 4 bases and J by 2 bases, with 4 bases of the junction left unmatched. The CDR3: CASSPGQVNTEAFF. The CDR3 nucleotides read TGCGCCAGCAGCCCCGGACAGGTCAACACTGAAGCTTTCTTT.

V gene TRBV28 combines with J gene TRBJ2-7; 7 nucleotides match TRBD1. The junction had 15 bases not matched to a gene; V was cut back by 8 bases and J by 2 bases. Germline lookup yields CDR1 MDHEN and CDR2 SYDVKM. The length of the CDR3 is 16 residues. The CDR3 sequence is CASYSEGAGRAYEQYF. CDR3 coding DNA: TGTGCCAGCTACTCAGAGGGGGCTGGTCGAGCCTACGAGCAGTACTTC.

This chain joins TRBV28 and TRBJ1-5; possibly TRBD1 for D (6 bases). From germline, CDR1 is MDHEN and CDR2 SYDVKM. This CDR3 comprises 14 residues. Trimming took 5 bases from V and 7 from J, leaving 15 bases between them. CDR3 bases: TGTGCCAGCAGTCCCGCCGGGGGGACACAGCCCCAGCATTTT. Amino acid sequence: CASSPAGGTQPQHF.

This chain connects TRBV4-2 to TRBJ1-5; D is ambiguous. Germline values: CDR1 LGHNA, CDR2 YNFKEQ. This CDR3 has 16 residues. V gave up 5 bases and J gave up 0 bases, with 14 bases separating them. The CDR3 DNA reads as TGTGCCAGCAGCGTTGACACAGCCCCTAGCAATCAGCCCCAGCATTTT. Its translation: CASSVDTAPSNQPQHF.

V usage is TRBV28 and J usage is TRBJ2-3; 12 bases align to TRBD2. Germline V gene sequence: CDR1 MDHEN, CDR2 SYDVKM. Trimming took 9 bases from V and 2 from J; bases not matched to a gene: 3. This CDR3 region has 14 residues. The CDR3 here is CASGLAGYTDTQYF. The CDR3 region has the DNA TGTGCCAGTGGACTAGCGGGATACACAGATACGCAGTATTTT.

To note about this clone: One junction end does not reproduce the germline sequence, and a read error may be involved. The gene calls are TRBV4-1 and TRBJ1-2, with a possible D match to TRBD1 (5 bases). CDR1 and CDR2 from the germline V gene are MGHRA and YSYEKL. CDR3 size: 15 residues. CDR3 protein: CASSLGLPTNYGYPF. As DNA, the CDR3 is TGCGCCAGCAGCCTGGGACTGCCCACTAACTATGGCTACCCCTTC.

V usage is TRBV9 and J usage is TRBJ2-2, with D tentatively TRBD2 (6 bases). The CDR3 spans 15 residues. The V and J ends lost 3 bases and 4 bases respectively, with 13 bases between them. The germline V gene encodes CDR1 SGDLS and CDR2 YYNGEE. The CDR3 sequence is CASSAHQGLTGELFF. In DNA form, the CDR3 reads TGTGCCAGCAGCGCGCACCAGGGACTCACCGGGGAGCTGTTTTTT.

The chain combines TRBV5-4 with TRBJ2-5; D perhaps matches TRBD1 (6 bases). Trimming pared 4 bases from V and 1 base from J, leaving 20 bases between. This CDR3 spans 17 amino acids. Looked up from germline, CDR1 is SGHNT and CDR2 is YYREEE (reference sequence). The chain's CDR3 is CASSPPGTLNPQETQYF. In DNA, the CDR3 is TGTGCCAGCAGCCCACCGGGGACACTAAACCCCCAAGAGACCCAGTACTTC.

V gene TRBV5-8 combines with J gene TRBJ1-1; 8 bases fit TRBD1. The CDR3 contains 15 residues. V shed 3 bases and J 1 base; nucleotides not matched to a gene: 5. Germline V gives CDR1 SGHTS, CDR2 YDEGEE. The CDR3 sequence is CASSSRTGWNTEAFF. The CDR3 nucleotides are TGTGCCAGCAGCTCGAGGACAGGGTGGAACACTGAAGCTTTCTTT.

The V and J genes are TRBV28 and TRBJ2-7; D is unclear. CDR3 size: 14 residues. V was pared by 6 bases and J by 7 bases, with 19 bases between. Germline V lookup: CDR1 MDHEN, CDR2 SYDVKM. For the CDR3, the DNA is TGTGCCAGCAGCAAGTCGCGAGCCCACCGGGAGCAGTACTTC. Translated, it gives CASSKSRAHREQYF.

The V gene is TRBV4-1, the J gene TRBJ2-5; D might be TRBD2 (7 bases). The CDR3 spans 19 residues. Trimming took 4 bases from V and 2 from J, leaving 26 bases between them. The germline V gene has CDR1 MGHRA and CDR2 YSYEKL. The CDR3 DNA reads TGCGCCAGCAGCCCGTTTCGTGGGGGTCGGGGGGCGCGTCAAGAGACCCAGTACTTC. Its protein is CASSPFRGGRGARQETQYF.

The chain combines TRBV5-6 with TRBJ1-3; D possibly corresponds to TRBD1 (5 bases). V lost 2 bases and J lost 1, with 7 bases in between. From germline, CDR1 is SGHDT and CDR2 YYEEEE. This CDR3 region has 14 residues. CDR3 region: CASSFGGSGNTIYF. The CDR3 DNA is TGTGCCAGCAGCTTTGGGGGGTCTGGAAACACCATATATTTT.

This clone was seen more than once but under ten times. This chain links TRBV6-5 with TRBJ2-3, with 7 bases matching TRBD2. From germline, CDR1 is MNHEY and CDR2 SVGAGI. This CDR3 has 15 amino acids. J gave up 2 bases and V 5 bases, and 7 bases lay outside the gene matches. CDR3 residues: CASSIASGITDTQYF. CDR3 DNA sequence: TGTGCCAGCAGTATAGCTAGCGGAATCACAGATACGCAGTATTTT.

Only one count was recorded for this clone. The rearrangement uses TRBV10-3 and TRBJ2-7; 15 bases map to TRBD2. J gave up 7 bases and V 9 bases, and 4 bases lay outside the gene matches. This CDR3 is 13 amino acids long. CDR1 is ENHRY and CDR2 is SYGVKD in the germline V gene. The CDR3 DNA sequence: TGTGCCATAGGACTAGCGGGAGGGTATGAGCAGTACTTC. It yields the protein CAIGLAGGYEQYF.

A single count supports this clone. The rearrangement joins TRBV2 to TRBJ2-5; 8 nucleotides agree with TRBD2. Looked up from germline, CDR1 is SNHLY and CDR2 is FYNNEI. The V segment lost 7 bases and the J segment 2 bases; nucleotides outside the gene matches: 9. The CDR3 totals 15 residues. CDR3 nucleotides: TGTGCCAGCACCCCCCCTAGCGGGCGACAAGAGACCCAGTACTTC. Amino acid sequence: CASTPPSGRQETQYF.